Each of the 8 T cell receptor beta chains below was sequenced from the same sample in a study of T cell responses to AZD1222 COVID-19 vaccine. Generated by immunoSEQ multiplex PCR, the TCRdb table keeps only in-frame clones and is missing some. The sample consists of roughly 100,000 clones, about 80% of them appearing once. The starting material was peripheral blood, obtained on day 0 of AZD1222 vaccination. The receptors were gathered from an adult in good health.

The CDR3 here is CASSPVRSGANVLTF. The CDR3 DNA sequence: TGTGCCAGCTCACCCGTCCGCTCTGGGGCCAACGTCCTGACTTTC. The gene calls are TRBV18 and TRBJ2-6, with unresolved D. The CDR3 has 15 residues. Germline CDR1 KGHSH, CDR2 LQKENI. V was clipped by 3 bases and J by 0 bases, with 6 bases between them.

This chain links TRBV27 with TRBJ1-1; D is unclear. Germline CDR1 and CDR2: MNHEY and SMNVEV (reference sequence). The CDR3 is 13 amino acids. The germline V and J ends were trimmed by 1 base and 9 bases, with 12 bases remaining between them. This chain's CDR3 is CASSLFGTDQAFF. The CDR3 DNA sequence: TGTGCCAGCAGTTTATTCGGAACAGATCAAGCTTTCTTT.

This chain links TRBV19 with TRBJ1-5; weak D call: TRBD1 (5 bases). The V gene lost 7 bases and the J gene lost 6 bases, with 13 bases spanning the gap. The germline CDR1 and CDR2 sequences are LNHDA and SQIVND (reference sequence). This CDR3 contains 13 residues. CDR3 coding DNA: TGTGCCAGTATGGGGCTCCCGATTCAGCCCCAGCATTTT. Translated, it gives CASMGLPIQPQHF.

V and J are TRBV7-3 and TRBJ1-5, with TRBD1 matching over 12 bases. The CDR3 sequence is 16 residues long. Germline CDR1 reads SGHTA; CDR2 reads FQGTGA. Unmatched junction bases numbered 5, after V lost 2 bases and J lost 6 bases. The CDR3 loop reads CASSLVRDRGRQPQHF. The CDR3 DNA follows: TGTGCCAGCAGCTTAGTCCGGGACAGGGGGCGTCAGCCCCAGCATTTT.

This chain uses TRBV6-2 or TRBV6-3 with TRBJ2-5; possibly TRBD1 for D (5 bases). The V end was cut by 4 bases, the J end by 1 base, with 13 bases between. Germline V gene data show CDR1 as MNHEY and CDR2 as SVGEGT. The CDR3 is 15 amino acids. CDR3 region: CASSSLTGFQETQYF. CDR3 nucleotide sequence: TGTGCCAGCAGTTCGCTAACAGGATTCCAAGAGACCCAGTACTTC.

This clone showed up just once. The V call is TRBV6-1, the J call TRBJ2-2; D remains ambiguous. CDR3 size: 16 residues. V was trimmed by 2 bases and J by 0 bases, leaving 10 bases between them. Germline V lookup: CDR1 MNHNS, CDR2 SASEGT. In DNA form, the CDR3 reads TGTGCCAGCAGTGAACGTGGCAATTCGAACACCGGGGAGCTGTTTTTT. The encoded protein is CASSERGNSNTGELFF.

The CDR3 loop reads CASSEHNSGEKLFF. CDR3 bases: TGTGCCAGCAGTGAACACAATTCTGGTGAAAAACTGTTTTTT. J is TRBJ1-4 and V is TRBV2; unclear D gene. The CDR3 totals 14 residues. CDR1 is SNHLY, CDR2 FYNNEI, per germline. Trimming cost V 2 bases and J 7 bases, with 11 bases left between them.

This rearrangement joins TRBV27 to TRBJ2-7; 9 bases line up with TRBD1. Per the germline V gene, CDR1 is MNHEY and CDR2 is SMNVEV (reference sequence). With 5 bases clipped from V and 0 bases from J, the junction kept 5 bases outside the gene matches. The CDR3 is 15 amino acids. As DNA, the CDR3 is TGTGCCAGCAGTGGACAGGGGTTGAGCTCCTACGAGCAGTACTTC. Encoded protein: CASSGQGLSSYEQYF.